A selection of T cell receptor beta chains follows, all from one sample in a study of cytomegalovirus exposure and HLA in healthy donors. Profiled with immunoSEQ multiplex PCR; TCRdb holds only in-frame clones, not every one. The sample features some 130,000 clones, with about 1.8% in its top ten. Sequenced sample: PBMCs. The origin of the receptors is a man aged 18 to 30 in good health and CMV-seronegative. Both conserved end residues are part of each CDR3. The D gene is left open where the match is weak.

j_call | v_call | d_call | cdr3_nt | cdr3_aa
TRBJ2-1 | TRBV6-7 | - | TGTGCCAGCAGTTACCCCATACTAGCTCTCTACAATGAGCAGTTCTTC | CASSYPILALYNEQFF
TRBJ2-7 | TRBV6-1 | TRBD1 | TGTGCCAGCAGGAAAGGACAGGGAGCCTACGAGCAGTACTTC | CASRKGQGAYEQYF
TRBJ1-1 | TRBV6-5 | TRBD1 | TGTGCCAGCAGTGGATCTCGGGACAGGACCTTTGAAGCTTTCTTT | CASSGSRDRTFEAFF
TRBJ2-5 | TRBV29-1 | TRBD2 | TGCAGCGCCCAACGGGGGGTTCAAGAGACCCAGTACTTC | CSAQRGVQETQYF
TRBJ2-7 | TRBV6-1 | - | TGTGCCAGCAGTGAAGTGGTCAGGGGCTACGAGCAGTACTTC | CASSEVVRGYEQYF
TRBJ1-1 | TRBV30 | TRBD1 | TGTGCCTGGAAGCAGGGGGTGAACACTGAAGCTTTCTTT | CAWKQGVNTEAFF
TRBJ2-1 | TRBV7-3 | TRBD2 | TGTGCCAGCAGCTTATTCCCTAGCGGGGGGGACTCCTACAATGAGCAGTTCTTC | CASSLFPSGGDSYNEQFF
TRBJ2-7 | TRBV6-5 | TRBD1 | TGTGCCAGCAGTTATTCGGGACAGGGATTTCTTGGCGAGCAGTACTTC | CASSYSGQGFLGEQYF
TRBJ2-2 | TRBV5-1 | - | TGCGCCAGCAGCTTGGGGACAGTGGGCACGAACACCGGGGAGCTGTTTTTT | CASSLGTVGTNTGELFF
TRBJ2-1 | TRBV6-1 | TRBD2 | TGTGCCAGCAGCCGCGGGAGACTGGACAATGAGCAGTTCTTC | CASSRGRLDNEQFF
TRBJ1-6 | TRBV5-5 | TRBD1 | TGTGCCAGCAACCTCGGGACAGGGAGAGGGAATTCACCCCTCCACTTT | CASNLGTGRGNSPLHF
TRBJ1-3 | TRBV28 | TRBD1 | TGTGCCAGCAGAACGGGACAGAGAAACACCATATATTTT | CASRTGQRNTIYF
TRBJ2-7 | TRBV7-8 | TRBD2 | TGTGCCAGCAGCCGGGGGGGAATGGCGGGGCGATCCTACGAGCAGTACTTC | CASSRGGMAGRSYEQYF
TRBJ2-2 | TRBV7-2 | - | TGTGCCAGCAGCCTCTTCGGGGTCACCGGGGAGCTGTTTTTT | CASSLFGVTGELFF
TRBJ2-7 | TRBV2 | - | TGTGCCAGCAGTGATCAGGGCCTCTCCTACGAGCAGTACTTC | CASSDQGLSYEQYF
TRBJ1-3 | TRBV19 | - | TGTGCCACGTTTAAAAACACCATATATTTT | CATFKNTIYF
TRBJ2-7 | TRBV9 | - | TGTGCCAGCAGCCCGGGTTCTGGACAGACCTACGAGCAGTACTTC | CASSPGSGQTYEQYF
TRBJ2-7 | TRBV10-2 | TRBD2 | TGCGCCAGCAGTGAGTCTAGCGGGAGGGCCCCCTACGAGCAGTACTTC | CASSESSGRAPYEQYF
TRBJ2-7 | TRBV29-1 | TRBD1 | TGCAGCGTTGAAGATTCCGGGACAGGGTCCTACGAGCAGTACTTC | CSVEDSGTGSYEQYF
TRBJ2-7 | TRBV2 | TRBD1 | TGTGCCAGCAGGGACGGGGACAGGGTGGCGAGGGAGCAGTACTTC | CASRDGDRVAREQYF
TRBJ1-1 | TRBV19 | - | TGTGCCAGTAGTATCCGACGGGGAAACACTGAAGCTTTCTTT | CASSIRRGNTEAFF
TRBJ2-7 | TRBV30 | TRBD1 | TGTGCCTGGAACGGGGACAGGGCGTACGAGCAGTACTTC | CAWNGDRAYEQYF